This TCR beta chain is from a study of blood T cell repertoires in COVID-19. Study overall: The origin of the acute and convalescent COVID-19 samples was the United States, Italy and Spain.

This CDR3 comprises 16 residues. Produced via immunoSEQ multiplex PCR; TCRdb's table is partial and in-frame only. The table shows approximately 250,000 clones, with around 80% occurring only once. The chain recombines TRBV21-1 with TRBJ2-2; the DNA was not used to check the table's D call, TRBD1. TRBV21-1 has pseudogene status. This sequence originates from a man aged 55 to 70 with acute or convalescent COVID-19. Sequencing input: peripheral blood. CDR3 nucleotide sequence: TGTGCCAGCAGCACCTACACAGCCGCGAACACCGGGGAGCTGTTTTTT. This translates into CASSTYTAANTGELFF.